The sequence of this T cell receptor (beta chain) was determined in a study of blood T cell repertoires in COVID-19. Study details: Whether acute or convalescent, the COVID-19 samples came from the United States, Italy and Spain. PBMCs, B-cell-depleted T cells, or T cells provided the cDNA or gDNA that made up the material.

Germline V gives CDR1 MNHEY, CDR2 SVGAGI. Losses at the gene ends were 4 bases for V and 10 bases for J; bases not matched to a gene: 14. The CDR3 has 16 residues. The authors' processing: Scientists estimated how many nucleated cells there were by amplifying reference gene primers. Only in-frame clones appear in the TCRdb table, and some are missing; sequencing was by immunoSEQ multiplex PCR. V, J and clone size are those of that table, while D and trimming were read from the DNA. Counted here are 130,000 to 150,000 clones, 85% occurring once; the ten biggest clones make up 2.5% to 3%. Sequenced: peripheral blood. The chain uses TRBV6-5 and TRBJ2-3; 10 bases align to TRBD2. The clonotype comes from a woman in her 40s with active or convalescent COVID-19. DNA of the CDR3: TGTGCCAGCAGTTCCTCCGGGACTAGCGTCATTGGAGCGCAGTATTTT. Translation gives CASSSSGTSVIGAQYF.